The next 22 T cell receptor beta chains were all read from a single sample in a study of T-cell reconstitution after alpha-beta-depleted transplantation in children. The TCRbeta library was prepared with unique molecular identifiers. Using its own MiXCR run on the PCR reads, TCRdb lists one record per CDR3 protein. The table records 200,000 to 250,000 distinct CDR3 sequences, roughly a tenth of them present only once. The sample consisted of PBMCs, taken before TCRalphabeta/CD19-depleted stem cell transplant. The origin of the receptors is a child under two years old with acute myeloid leukemia, due to receive a stem cell transplant.

This clonotype has a handful of counts. The rearrangement uses TRBV5-1 and TRBJ2-5; D may be TRBD2 (5 bases). The CDR3 has 14 residues. With 4 bases removed from V and 5 bases from J, the gap between germline ends came to 15 bases. Germline values: CDR1 SGHRS, CDR2 YFSETQ. DNA of the CDR3: TGCGCCAGCAGCCCGCAAGCGGTGGGGGAGACCCAGTACTTC. Amino acid sequence: CASSPQAVGETQYF. The full variable domain, completed using reference TRBV5-1 and TRBJ2-5, is KAGVTQTPRYLIKTRGQQVTLSCSPISGHRSVSWYQQTPGQGLQFLFEYFSETQRNKGNFPGRFSGRQFSNSRSEMNVSTLELGDSALYLCASSPQAVGETQYFGPGTRLLVL.

This clonotype has a count of ten or more. This sequence joins TRBV12-3 or TRBV12-4 and TRBJ2-7; TRBD1 might be the D (6 bases). This CDR3 spans 12 amino acids. Trimming removed 7 bases at V and 3 bases at J, with 10 bases between. The CDR3 here is CASTKQGYEQYF. As DNA, the CDR3 is TGTGCCAGCACTAAACAGGGCTACGAGCAGTACTTC.

Many counts were recorded for this clonotype. The chain is built from TRBV20-1 and TRBJ2-1, with D perhaps TRBD2 (6 bases). V lost 6 bases and J 7 bases, leaving 22 bases between the germline ends. This CDR3 region has 15 residues. CDR1 and CDR2 from the germline V gene are DFQATT and SNEGSKA (reference sequence). CDR3 protein: CSAPPASEGPNEQFF. DNA of the CDR3: TGCAGTGCACCTCCGGCTAGCGAGGGGCCGAATGAGCAGTTCTTC.

This clonotype occurred many times. The V and J genes are TRBV10-3 and TRBJ2-1; 8 nucleotides agree with TRBD2. There are 14 residues in the CDR3. CDR1 ENHRY and CDR2 SYGVKD come from the germline V gene. V was pared by 7 bases and J by 1 base, with 3 bases of the junction left unmatched. The CDR3 nucleotides are TGTGCCATCACACGGGAGGGGTCCTACAATGAGCAGTTCTTC. It yields the protein CAITREGSYNEQFF.

This clonotype was found many times. V gene TRBV5-1 combines with J gene TRBJ2-1; D assignment may be TRBD1 or TRBD2 (5 bases each). V was cut by 0 bases and J by 15 bases, with 16 bases left in between. The CDR3 extends over 13 amino acids. CDR1 is SGHRS and CDR2 is YFSETQ in the germline V gene. CDR3 nucleotide sequence: TGCGCCAGCAGCTTGGCCGAAACTACCGGGACGTTCTTC. Residues: CASSLAETTGTFF.

In its sample, this clonotype was seen many times. This chain connects TRBV6-5 to TRBJ1-1; D is perhaps TRBD1 (6 bases). This CDR3 spans 12 amino acids. V gave up 3 bases and J gave up 11 bases, with 13 bases separating them. Germline-derived CDR1 and CDR2 are MNHEY and SVGAGI. The CDR3, as DNA: TGTGCCAGCAGTTATCCGGGGGCAGAGGCTTTCTTT. Translation: CASSYPGAEAFF.

This clonotype was counted ten times or more. This chain connects TRBV15 to TRBJ2-7; the D gene could be TRBD1 or TRBD2 (5 bases each). Looked up from germline, CDR1 is LNHNV and CDR2 is YYDKDF (reference sequence). Between the trimmed V and J ends, which lost 1 base and 4 bases, there was a span of 14 bases. CDR3 size: 15 residues. The CDR3: CATSRARDGGYEQYF. In DNA form, the CDR3 reads TGTGCCACCAGCAGAGCCCGGGACGGAGGATACGAGCAGTACTTC.

The chain recombines TRBV5-1 with TRBJ1-1, with D uncertain. V was pared by 1 base and J by 5 bases, with 6 bases between. This CDR3 contains 12 residues. The germline CDR1 and CDR2 sequences are SGHRS and YFSETQ. CDR3 DNA sequence: TGCGCCAGCAGCTTGACAAGGACTGAAGCTTTCTTT. It translates to CASSLTRTEAFF.

This clonotype was seen repeatedly, ten times or more. The chain links TRBV20-1 to TRBJ1-6, with 7 bases lining up with TRBD1. CDR3 length: 15 residues. The germline CDR1 and CDR2 sequences are DFQATT and SNEGSKA (reference sequence). V dropped 6 bases and J dropped 10; count of bases not matched to a gene: 15. The CDR3 DNA sequence: TGCAGTGCCGAAACGGGGACAGCGGAACTCTCACCCCTCCACTTT. Translation: CSAETGTAELSPLHF.

This clonotype appeared many times. J is TRBJ1-1 and V is TRBV5-1, with D possibly TRBD1 on 5 matching bases. V lost 4 bases, J lost 0 bases, and 16 bases lay in between. Looked up from germline, CDR1 is SGHRS and CDR2 is YFSETQ. This CDR3 spans 16 amino acids. This CDR3 is CASSDPRGGLNTEAFF. In nucleotides, the CDR3 is TGCGCCAGCAGCGATCCTAGGGGAGGGTTGAACACTGAAGCTTTCTTT.

This clonotype was seen at least ten times. The chain is built from TRBV25-1 and TRBJ1-1; 7 positions match TRBD1. Losses at the gene ends were 8 bases for V and 8 bases for J; bases not matched to a gene: 11. The CDR3 has 13 amino acids. Germline CDR1 reads MGHDK; CDR2 reads SYGVNS. The CDR3 protein is CASRNPGQPEAFF. The CDR3, as DNA: TGTGCCAGCCGCAACCCGGGACAGCCAGAAGCTTTCTTT.

About this clonotype itself: Mismatch with germline at one junction end may stem from a read error. The chain uses TRBV28 and TRBJ2-5; D possibly corresponds to TRBD2 (5 bases). This CDR3 comprises 15 residues. The V gene's germline CDR1 is MDHEN and CDR2 SYDVKM. CDR3: CASSFSRGSEETQHF. CDR3 sequence (DNA): TGTGCCAGCAGTTTTAGTAGAGGGTCCGAAGAGACCCAGCACTTC. The full variable domain, in which reference TRBV28 and TRBJ2-5 provide the parts outside the CDR3, is DVKVTQSSRYLVKRTGEKVFLECVQDMDHENMFWYRQDPGLGLRLIYFSYDVKMKEKGDIPEGYSVSREKKERFSLILESASTNQTSMYLCASSFSRGSEETQHFGPGTRLLVL.

This clonotype was seen at least ten times. This chain joins TRBV7-9 and TRBJ2-5, with a weak D call TRBD2 (6 bases). The CDR3 extends over 13 amino acids. Germline CDR1 SEHNR, CDR2 FQNEAQ (reference sequence). The V and J ends lost 2 bases and 5 bases respectively, with 9 bases between them. In DNA, the CDR3 is TGTGCCAGCAGCTTATGGGAGGTGGAGACCCAGTACTTC. Its translation is CASSLWEVETQYF.

The chain recombines TRBV5-1 with TRBJ1-1; TRBD1 matches 10 bases. V was clipped by 4 bases and J by 5 bases; unmatched bases: 8. Germline V gene sequence: CDR1 SGHRS, CDR2 YFSETQ. There are 15 residues in the CDR3. The CDR3 loop reads CASSPRQGASTEAFF. The CDR3 DNA is TGCGCCAGCAGCCCCAGACAGGGGGCGAGTACTGAAGCTTTCTTT.

This clonotype was observed many times. The chain has TRBV29-1 and TRBJ2-7; D is undetermined. V was pared by 4 bases and J by 0 bases, with 7 bases between. The length of the CDR3 is 12 residues. The germline V gene encodes CDR1 SQVTM and CDR2 ANQGSEA. The CDR3 loop is CSVVESSYEQYF. DNA of the CDR3: TGCAGCGTTGTGGAGAGCTCCTACGAGCAGTACTTC.

This clonotype was detected many times. The chain has TRBV12-3 or TRBV12-4 and TRBJ2-2; D unresolved. CDR3 length: 15 amino acids. Trimming left V 2 bases short and J 3 bases short, with 10 bases between. The DNA of the CDR3 is TGTGCCAGCAGTTTATGGTCATCCCACACCGGGGAGCTGTTTTTT. The encoded protein is CASSLWSSHTGELFF.

The table lists this clonotype with many counts. The rearrangement joins TRBV5-1 to TRBJ1-1; D is perhaps TRBD1 (5 bases). V lost 0 bases and J lost 5, with 17 bases in between. This CDR3 has 16 amino acids. Germline V gene data show CDR1 as SGHRS and CDR2 as YFSETQ. The CDR3 loop is CASSLERGASRTEAFF. In nucleotides, the CDR3 is TGCGCCAGCAGCTTGGAAAGGGGCGCGTCTCGTACTGAAGCTTTCTTT. The variable domain in full, with the rest retrieved from reference TRBV5-1 and TRBJ1-1, is KAGVTQTPRYLIKTRGQQVTLSCSPISGHRSVSWYQQTPGQGLQFLFEYFSETQRNKGNFPGRFSGRQFSNSRSEMNVSTLELGDSALYLCASSLERGASRTEAFFGQGTRLTVV.

This clonotype was detected ten times or more. The chain has TRBV13 and TRBJ2-7, with 7 positions matching TRBD2. The CDR3 contains 16 residues. The V gene's germline CDR1 is PRHDT and CDR2 FYEKMQ (reference sequence). V was clipped by 6 bases and J by 0 bases; unmatched bases: 11. CDR3 in DNA: TGTGCCAGCAGTGCCGTCCCCGGGACTACCTCCTACGAGCAGTACTTC. Amino acids: CASSAVPGTTSYEQYF.

This clonotype was seen many times. The V gene is TRBV6-1, the J gene TRBJ1-6; D gene ambiguous. Trimming removed 6 bases at V and 10 bases at J, with 13 bases between. Per germline, CDR1 MNHNS and CDR2 SASEGT. This CDR3 contains 13 residues. The CDR3 DNA reads TGTGCCAGCAGACCCCCAGTACCCTCACCCCTCCACTTT. Its translation: CASRPPVPSPLHF.

This clonotype was counted many times. The chain joins TRBV14 to TRBJ1-6; 10 positions agree with TRBD1. Germline V gives CDR1 SGHDN, CDR2 FVKESK. The CDR3 runs 13 residues. Unmatched junction bases numbered 1, after V lost 5 bases and J lost 9 bases. The CDR3 spells CASSWDRGSPLHF. The DNA for the CDR3 is TGTGCCAGCAGCTGGGACAGGGGTTCACCCCTCCACTTT.

This clonotype was counted many times. V and J are TRBV5-1 and TRBJ2-6, with a tentative D call TRBD1 (5 bases). The CDR3 loop spans 16 amino acids. Looked up from germline, CDR1 is SGHRS and CDR2 is YFSETQ. Trimming cost V 6 bases and J 0 bases, with 13 bases left between them. CDR3 DNA sequence: TGCGCCAGCACCCTGTCGACAGTCTCTGGGGCCAACGTCCTGACTTTC. It is translated as CASTLSTVSGANVLTF.

This clonotype was seen repeatedly, ten times or more. V and J are TRBV20-1 and TRBJ2-1; 13 bases align to TRBD2. The trim removed 7 bases at V and 6 bases at J, leaving 3 bases unmatched. The germline CDR1 and CDR2 sequences are DFQATT and SNEGSKA (reference sequence). The CDR3 is made up of 13 amino acids. The CDR3 sequence is CSVRLAGGNEQFF. CDR3 nucleotides: TGCAGTGTTCGACTAGCGGGGGGCAATGAGCAGTTCTTC.